Listed below are T cell receptor beta chains from one sample, sequenced in a study of PD-L1 blockade in urothelial cancer. Method: immunoSEQ multiplex PCR; TCRdb's copy keeps in-frame clones and lacks some. Here the sample spans some 77,000 clones, around 87% being singletons. The sequences come from PBMCs, collected around atezolizumab (anti-PD-L1) treatment. The receptors stem from a woman in her 70s with urothelial cancer. CDR3s include the opening cysteine and the closing phenylalanine or tryptophan. The D gene is left open where the match is weak. Clone size appears in some rows only: once, few, many, or a class for an expanded clone.

v_gene	len	j_gene	d_gene	abundance	CDR3aa	CDR3nt
TRBV11-2	15	TRBJ2-7	TRBD2	.	CASSLMSSGSTEQYF	TGTGCCAGCAGCTTAATGTCTAGCGGGAGCACCGAGCAGTACTTC
TRBV29-1	12	TRBJ1-2	.	.	CSVQAGGHGYTF	TGCAGCGTTCAGGCGGGGGGCCATGGCTACACCTTC
TRBV13	16	TRBJ2-7	TRBD1	few	CASSPRGAGGSYEQYF	TGTGCCAGCAGCCCCAGAGGTGCAGGGGGCTCCTACGAGCAGTACTTC
TRBV6-1	15	TRBJ1-6	.	.	CASSEQHRPNSPLHF	TGTGCCAGCAGTGAACAGCACAGGCCTAATTCACCCCTCCACTTT
TRBV21-1	15	TRBJ2-7	.	.	CATRDFEILYYEQYF	TGTGCCACACGGGACTTTGAGATATTATACTACGAGCAGTACTTC
TRBV5-6	15	TRBJ2-7	TRBD1	.	CASSFAGTGTYEQYF	TGTGCCAGCAGCTTTGCCGGGACAGGGACCTACGAGCAGTACTTC
TRBV27	14	TRBJ1-1	TRBD1	.	CASGPWTGETEAFF	TGTGCCAGCGGACCGTGGACAGGGGAAACTGAAGCTTTCTTT
TRBV5-1	13	TRBJ2-1	.	.	CASSGGRGVEQFF	TGCGCCAGCAGCGGGGGCCGGGGCGTTGAGCAGTTCTTC
TRBV10-3	15	TRBJ2-2	.	once	CATRREAANTGELFF	TGTGCCACCAGAAGAGAGGCCGCGAACACCGGGGAGCTGTTTTTT
TRBV4-2	17	TRBJ2-5	TRBD2	.	CASSQGTSGRGEETQYF	TGTGCCAGCAGCCAAGGGACTAGCGGGAGAGGAGAAGAGACCCAGTACTTC
TRBV7-2	14	TRBJ1-2	.	.	CASSSFTGGVGYTF	TGTGCCAGCAGCTCCTTTACTGGGGGGGTTGGCTACACCTTC
TRBV9	18	TRBJ2-1	TRBD2	.	CASSVGFMSSGGAREQFF	TGTGCCAGCAGCGTAGGGTTTATGAGTAGCGGGGGGGCGAGAGAGCAGTTCTTC
TRBV19	15	TRBJ2-6	TRBD1	.	CASSQGGAGANVLTF	TGTGCCAGTAGTCAAGGGGGCGCTGGGGCCAACGTCCTGACTTTC
TRBV11-3	13	TRBJ2-7	.	.	CASSLRQGYEQYF	TGTGCCAGCAGCTTACGGCAGGGTTACGAGCAGTACTTC
TRBV5-1	15	TRBJ2-7	.	.	CASSLESRMMDEQYF	TGCGCCAGCAGCTTGGAGTCTAGGATGATGGACGAGCAGTACTTC
TRBV29-1	13	TRBJ2-1	.	.	CSVQTVSYNEQFF	TGCAGCGTCCAGACAGTTAGCTACAATGAGCAGTTCTTC
TRBV28	12	TRBJ1-5	TRBD1	.	CRTGEPNQPQHF	TGTAGGACAGGGGAGCCCAATCAGCCCCAGCATTTT
TRBV7-8	16	TRBJ2-7	TRBD2	.	CASSLGRGGRLYEQYF	TGTGCCAGCAGCTTAGGACGGGGGGGGCGGTTATACGAGCAGTACTTC
TRBV10-1	16	TRBJ2-1	TRBD2	few	CASSELAGSSYNEQFF	TGCGCCAGCAGTGAACTAGCGGGATCCTCCTACAATGAGCAGTTCTTC
TRBV19	14	TRBJ1-5	TRBD1	.	CASRGTGNNQPQHF	TGTGCCAGTCGCGGGACAGGGAACAATCAGCCCCAGCATTTT
TRBV5-6	18	TRBJ2-3	.	once	CASSFLSSAGAGTDTQYF	TGTGCCAGCAGCTTCCTTTCAAGTGCGGGGGCTGGGACAGATACGCAGTATTTT
TRBV7-9	15	TRBJ1-5	.	.	CASSLGTNSNQPQHF	TGTGCCAGCAGCTTAGGGACAAATAGCAATCAGCCCCAGCATTTT
TRBV14	14	TRBJ2-7	.	few	CASSQGNLYDEQYF	TGTGCCAGCAGCCAAGGTAACCTCTACGACGAGCAGTACTTC
TRBV4-3	13	TRBJ2-7	.	.	CASSPGISYEQYF	TGCGCCAGCAGCCCAGGGATTTCCTACGAGCAGTACTTC
TRBV29-1	11	TRBJ2-1	.	.	CSVYTFDVQFF	TGCAGCGTTTACACGTTTGATGTGCAGTTCTTC
TRBV6-1	18	TRBJ1-2	TRBD1	.	CASSATGGSWSRYYGYTF	TGTGCCAGCAGTGCGACAGGGGGCTCTTGGTCGAGGTACTATGGCTACACCTTC
TRBV30	13	TRBJ2-5	.	.	CAWSVRIQETQYF	TGTGCCTGGAGTGTCCGAATCCAGGAGACCCAGTACTTC
TRBV28	16	TRBJ1-1	.	.	CASSFRRVLSGAEAFF	TGTGCCAGCAGTTTTCGGAGAGTACTTAGCGGGGCTGAAGCTTTCTTT
TRBV5-1	14	TRBJ1-4	.	.	CASSLLQGGEKLFF	TGCGCCAGCAGCTTGCTTCAGGGTGGAGAAAAACTGTTTTTT
TRBV6-6	15	TRBJ2-7	TRBD2	.	CASAAGGFGSYEQYF	TGTGCCAGCGCCGCGGGGGGGTTTGGCTCCTACGAGCAGTACTTC
TRBV5-1	15	TRBJ1-1	.	.	CASSRSGLVGTEAFF	TGCGCCAGCAGCAGGTCAGGTCTCGTGGGTACTGAAGCTTTCTTT
TRBV27	14	TRBJ2-1	TRBD2	.	CASSPRTSGDEQFF	TGTGCCAGCAGTCCACGGACTAGCGGCGATGAGCAGTTCTTC
TRBV7-8	19	TRBJ2-6	TRBD2	.	CASSKTGGGGYSGANVLTF	TGTGCCAGCAGCAAAACTGGGGGGGGTGGTTACTCTGGGGCCAACGTCCTGACTTTC
TRBV2	15	TRBJ2-3	.	.	CASRKDSNTGDTQYF	TGTGCCAGCAGGAAGGACTCAAACACAGGGGATACGCAGTATTTT
TRBV2	13	TRBJ2-1	TRBD1	.	CASRDTGDDEQFF	TGTGCCAGCCGAGATACAGGGGATGATGAGCAGTTCTTC
TRBV4-1	13	TRBJ2-7	TRBD1	.	CASSQDRSYEQYF	TGCGCCAGCAGCCAGGACAGGTCCTACGAGCAGTACTTC
TRBV11-2	16	TRBJ2-2	TRBD1	.	CASSPWTGANTGELFF	TGTGCCAGCAGTCCCTGGACAGGGGCGAACACCGGGGAGCTGTTTTTT
TRBV2	15	TRBJ2-5	.	.	CASSDFLGGWETQYF	TGTGCCAGCAGTGATTTCTTAGGAGGTTGGGAGACCCAGTACTTC
TRBV7-2	14	TRBJ1-2	TRBD1	.	CASSPNRGQGGYTF	TGTGCCAGCAGCCCTAACAGGGGGCAGGGGGGCTACACCTTC
TRBV6-5	16	TRBJ1-3	.	.	CASSYSRSDPGNTIYF	TGTGCCAGCAGTTACTCGAGGTCGGATCCTGGAAACACCATATATTTT